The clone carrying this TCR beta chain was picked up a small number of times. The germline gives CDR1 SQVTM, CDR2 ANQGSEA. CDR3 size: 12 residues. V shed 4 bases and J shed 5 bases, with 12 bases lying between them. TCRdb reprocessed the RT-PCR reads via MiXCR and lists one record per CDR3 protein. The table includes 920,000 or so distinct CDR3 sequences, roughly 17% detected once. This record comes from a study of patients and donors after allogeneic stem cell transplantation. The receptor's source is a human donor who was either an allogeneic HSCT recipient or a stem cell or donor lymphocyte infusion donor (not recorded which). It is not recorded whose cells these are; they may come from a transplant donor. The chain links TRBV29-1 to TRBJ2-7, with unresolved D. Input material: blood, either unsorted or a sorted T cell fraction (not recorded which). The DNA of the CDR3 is TGCAGCGTTGCATCCCGTGGTGACGAGCAGTACTTC. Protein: CSVASRGDEQYF.